The clone carrying this T cell receptor (beta chain) appeared a single time. No antigen is known for it. The data are from a study of cytomegalovirus exposure and HLA in healthy donors. Findings and caveats of the study: Later on, a genetic analysis was performed. It linked a missense variant in DCLRE1C with V- and J-gene trimming of TCR beta. Some highly shared sequence variants likely arose as a pipeline artifact.

Germline values: CDR1 MNHEY, CDR2 SMNVEV (reference sequence). CDR3 length: 17 residues. V lost 1 base and J lost 1; bases outside the gene matches: 9. Primers: 60 Vbeta forward and 13 Jbeta reverse. Here immunoSEQ multiplex PCR was the method, and the copy in TCRdb shows in-frame clones only, minus some. The sample holds 100,000 to 150,000 clones; 80% to 90% are singletons and the top ten take roughly 10%. This chain links TRBV27 with TRBJ2-7, with 8 bases lining up with TRBD1. The TCR sequence derives from a male donor in good health and CMV-seropositive. The specimen was PBMCs. CDR3: CASSLLVAGGASYEQYF. Written as DNA, the CDR3 is TGTGCCAGCAGTTTATTGGTGGCAGGGGGCGCTTCCTACGAGCAGTACTTC.